This is a list of T cell receptor beta chains from one sample in a study of blood T cell repertoires in COVID-19. Clones were sequenced by immunoSEQ multiplex PCR, and TCRdb holds only the in-frame ones, with some missing. The sample has a few hundred thousand clones, roughly 90% seen once. Specimen: peripheral blood. These receptors originate from a woman aged 25-40 years with COVID-19, enrolled during active disease. The CDR3 runs from the conserved cysteine through the conserved F or W. D genes are given only for firm matches. Rows may omit the clone size; those that give it use once, few, many or a size class.

abundance	v_gene	j_gene	d_gene	CDR3aa	CDR3nt
.	TRBV6-5	TRBJ2-4	.	CASSYSRGGSKNIQYF	TGTGCCAGCAGTTACTCGAGAGGGGGATCCAAAAACATTCAGTACTTC
once	TRBV4-3	TRBJ1-2	.	CASSQGQGTNYGYTF	TGCGCCAGCAGCCAAGGGCAGGGGACGAACTATGGCTACACCTTC
.	TRBV9	TRBJ2-3	TRBD2	CASSVDPPGGGAGSTQYF	TGTGCCAGCAGCGTAGATCCCCCAGGCGGGGGGGCCGGTAGTACGCAGTATTTT
.	TRBV5-4	TRBJ2-2	.	CASSPSAGAITGELFF	TGTGCCAGCAGCCCGTCCGCGGGGGCGATCACCGGGGAGCTGTTTTTT
once	TRBV6-6	TRBJ1-4	.	CASSYPDSLNEKLFF	TGTGCCAGCAGTTACCCGGACAGTTTGAATGAAAAACTGTTTTTT
.	TRBV12-3/TRBV12-4	TRBJ2-4	.	CASSPDSNIQYF	TGTGCCAGCAGCCCAGACTCAAACATTCAGTACTTC
.	TRBV27	TRBJ2-5	TRBD2	CASSLRPAGTQETQYF	TGTGCCAGCAGTTTAAGGCCAGCGGGGACTCAAGAGACCCAGTACTTC
.	TRBV11-3	TRBJ1-1	TRBD1	CASSPRTGDEAFF	TGTGCCAGCAGCCCCCGGACAGGGGATGAAGCTTTCTTT
.	TRBV6-5	TRBJ2-7	TRBD2	CASSYDGGGSLYEQYF	TGTGCCAGCAGTTACGATGGGGGGGGGAGTCTCTACGAGCAGTACTTC
.	TRBV19	TRBJ1-5	.	CASSIDRVGNQPQHF	TGTGCCAGTAGTATAGACAGGGTTGGCAATCAGCCCCAGCATTTT
.	TRBV27	TRBJ2-3	.	CASTTRKAGPTDTQYF	TGTGCCAGCACCACTCGCAAGGCGGGACCCACAGATACGCAGTATTTT
.	TRBV30	TRBJ2-5	TRBD1	CAWGPGQGSGETQYF	TGTGCCTGGGGTCCGGGACAGGGGTCGGGGGAGACCCAGTACTTC
.	TRBV11-1	TRBJ2-3	TRBD2	CASSSGRGGSSDTQYF	TGTGCCAGCAGCTCGGGGCGCGGGGGGAGTTCAGATACGCAGTATTTT
.	TRBV28	TRBJ1-4	.	CASSFPFGEKLFF	TGTGCCAGCAGCTTTCCCTTCGGGGAAAAACTGTTTTTT
.	TRBV19	TRBJ1-5	.	CASSPRTTSNQPQHF	TGTGCCAGTAGTCCACGGACAACTAGCAATCAGCCCCAGCATTTT
.	TRBV5-4	TRBJ1-1	.	CASSLEYYTEAFF	TGTGCCAGCAGCTTGGAATACTACACTGAAGCTTTCTTT
.	TRBV9	TRBJ1-6	TRBD1	CASSAYRGNNSPLHF	TGTGCCAGCAGCGCCTACAGGGGGAATAATTCACCCCTCCACTTT